One sample yielded the 31 T cell receptor beta chains listed below, sequenced in a study of PD-1 blockade in classical Hodgkin lymphoma. Time point defined: cycle 4 day 1 (C4D1), after 5 to 7 weeks of nivolumab. Every one of the patients relapsed after autologous stem cell transplantation (brentuximab vedotin exposure was variable). The CD4+ T cells used were purified from thawed PBMCs through magnetic negative selection. Here immunoSEQ multiplex PCR was the method, and the copy in TCRdb shows in-frame clones only, minus some. Among approximately 20,000 clones, roughly 83% were seen once, and the ten largest hold around 2.7%. Here the sequenced sample was CD4+ T cells from blood, taken before the fourth cycle of nivolumab. The receptors shown here come from a human donor with classical Hodgkin lymphoma.

The V and J genes are TRBV6-5 and TRBJ1-2, with a tentative D call TRBD1 (6 bases). V was trimmed by 6 bases and J by 4 bases, leaving 12 bases between them. Germline V CDR1 and CDR2: MNHEY, SVGAGI. The CDR3 totals 13 residues. In DNA form, the CDR3 reads TGTGCCAGCAGCCTGGACAGTTTCTATGGCTACACCTTC. It is translated as CASSLDSFYGYTF.

This chain connects TRBV10-3 to TRBJ2-5; TRBD2 matches 7 bases. The V gene's germline CDR1 is ENHRY and CDR2 SYGVKD. The J segment lost 1 base and the V segment lost 3 bases, leaving 5 bases of the junction unmatched. CDR3 size: 15 residues. CDR3 sequence: CAISDSGGLQETQYF. The CDR3 nucleotides read TGTGCCATCAGTGATTCGGGGGGACTCCAAGAGACCCAGTACTTC.

This chain joins TRBV29-1 and TRBJ2-5; 8 bases agree with TRBD1. Germline V gives CDR1 SQVTM, CDR2 ANQGSEA. V trimming: 5 bases; J trimming: 5 bases; junction bases outside the gene matches: 10. The CDR3 is 14 amino acids. CDR3 DNA sequence: TGCAGCGTTAGACAGGGGATCAAAGGGGAGACCCAGTACTTC. Encoded protein: CSVRQGIKGETQYF.

This clone was detected only a few times. The V call is TRBV7-8, the J call TRBJ2-7, with D unclear. This CDR3 is 14 amino acids long. CDR1 is SGHVS, CDR2 FQNEAQ, per germline. V lost 1 base to trimming and J lost 2 bases, with 9 bases between them. The CDR3 here is CASSLVDPTYEQYF. The CDR3 DNA reads as TGTGCCAGCAGCTTAGTGGACCCTACCTACGAGCAGTACTTC.

The V gene is TRBV18, the J gene TRBJ2-6, with D maybe TRBD2 (6 bases). This CDR3 comprises 18 residues. Trimming shortened V by 0 bases and J by 0 bases, and 12 bases separated the two germline ends. Germline assignment: CDR1 KGHSH and CDR2 LQKENI. DNA for the CDR3: TGTGCCAGCTCACCACCTTCTGGAGGGATCTCTGGGGCCAACGTCCTGACTTTC. Translation gives CASSPPSGGISGANVLTF.

This sequence joins TRBV6-1 and TRBJ1-5; 8 nucleotides match TRBD1. CDR1 is MNHNS, CDR2 SASEGT, per germline. After removal of 10 bases from V and 7 bases from J, the junction contained 9 bases not matched to a gene. The CDR3 is made up of 13 amino acids. The CDR3 bases are TGTGCCATCGCTGCAGGGGGCGGCCAGCCCCAGCATTTT. Translating it yields CAIAAGGGQPQHF.

This chain uses TRBV4-2 with TRBJ2-1; D gene uncertain. Trimming removed 0 bases at V and 1 base at J, with 4 bases between. Per the germline V gene, CDR1 is LGHNA and CDR2 is YNFKEQ. The CDR3 loop spans 14 amino acids. CDR3 protein: CASSQDKSYNEQFF. DNA for the CDR3: TGTGCCAGCAGCCAAGATAAGTCCTACAATGAGCAGTTCTTC.

The chain has TRBV6-5 and TRBJ1-2; 8 bases agree with TRBD1. Germline V lookup: CDR1 MNHEY, CDR2 SVGAGI. The CDR3 consists of 14 residues. J was trimmed by 7 bases and V by 0 bases; bases with no gene match: 4. The DNA of the CDR3 is TGTGCCAGCAGTTACTCGGGACAGGCGGTTGGCTACACCTTC. Translated: CASSYSGQAVGYTF.

The chain recombines TRBV5-5 with TRBJ2-7; D uncertain. Germline V gene lookup returns CDR1 SGHKS and CDR2 YYEKEE (reference sequence). Trimming shortened V by 0 bases and J by 4 bases, and 5 bases separated the two germline ends. This CDR3 region has 12 residues. The CDR3 bases are TGTGCCAGCAGCTTGGTGGGGTACGAGCAGTACTTC. Residues: CASSLVGYEQYF.

The genes are TRBV5-4 and TRBJ2-5; possibly TRBD1 for D (6 bases). The CDR3 is made up of 13 amino acids. V gave up 3 bases and J gave up 6 bases, with 12 bases separating them. The germline gives CDR1 SGHNT, CDR2 YYREEE (reference sequence). CDR3 amino acids: CASSSTGWKTQYF. The CDR3 DNA follows: TGTGCCAGCAGCTCAACAGGGTGGAAGACCCAGTACTTC. The full variable domain, rest sourced from reference TRBV5-4 and TRBJ2-5, is ETGVTQSPTHLIKTRGQQVTLRCSSQSGHNTVSWYQQALGQGPQFIFQYYREEENGRGNFPPRFSGLQFPNYSSELNVNALELDDSALYLCASSSTGWKTQYFGPGTRLLVL.

The chain carries TRBV6-5 and TRBJ2-1; D not certain. Deletions cut 6 bases from V and 4 bases from J, with 13 bases between. The V gene's germline CDR1 is MNHEY and CDR2 SVGAGI. CDR3 length equals 14 residues. The CDR3 reads CASSVTSLYNEQFF. The CDR3 coding sequence is TGTGCCAGCAGCGTGACCTCCCTATACAATGAGCAGTTCTTC.

The chain joins TRBV15 to TRBJ2-1; 10 bases agree with TRBD2. The J segment lost 4 bases and the V segment lost 0 bases, leaving 3 bases of the junction unmatched. This CDR3 spans 16 amino acids. Germline V lookup: CDR1 LNHNV, CDR2 YYDKDF (reference sequence). CDR3 sequence: CATSRDRTSGYNEQFF. The CDR3 region has the DNA TGTGCCACCAGCAGAGATAGGACTAGCGGTTACAATGAGCAGTTCTTC.

The chain joins TRBV6-6 to TRBJ2-5; 14 positions agree with TRBD2. Per the germline V gene, CDR1 is MNHNY and CDR2 is SVGAGI (reference sequence). With 5 bases clipped from V and 5 bases from J, the junction kept 7 bases outside the gene matches. This CDR3 is 16 amino acids long. The CDR3 nucleotides are TGTGCCAGCAGTCCGGGACTAGCGGGAGAATGGGAGACCCAGTACTTC. Translating gives CASSPGLAGEWETQYF.

This clone was observed a few times. The chain employs TRBV10-3 and TRBJ2-1; D gene uncertain. CDR1 ENHRY and CDR2 SYGVKD come from the germline V gene. Trimming took off 3 bases at V and 2 bases at J, with 17 bases between the two ends. CDR3 length equals 17 residues. The CDR3, as DNA: TGTGCCATCAGTGATTCAAGCGCCCGACAAGCCTACAATGAGCAGTTCTTC. Encoded protein: CAISDSSARQAYNEQFF.

V gene TRBV15 combines with J gene TRBJ2-7, with D perhaps TRBD1 (7 bases). Germline-derived CDR1 and CDR2 are LNHNV and YYDKDF (reference sequence). Trimming removed 1 base at V and 4 bases at J, with 11 bases between. CDR3 length equals 14 residues. The CDR3 region has the DNA TGTGCCACCAGCAGAGGCGGGACAGATTACGAGCAGTACTTC. This translates into CATSRGGTDYEQYF.

This clone was picked up one time. The chain employs TRBV28 and TRBJ2-7; 15 bases line up with TRBD2. The V gene end was trimmed by 4 bases and the J gene end by 5 bases; junction bases not matched to a gene: 3. The CDR3 spans 15 residues. In germline, CDR1 is MDHEN, CDR2 SYDVKM. The CDR3 DNA reads as TGTGCCAGCAGTTGGACTAGCGGGAGGGCCCACGAGCAGTACTTC. Translating gives CASSWTSGRAHEQYF.

The rearrangement links TRBV28 to TRBJ1-5; D is ambiguous. CDR3 size: 14 residues. Trimming removed 3 bases at V and 3 bases at J, with 9 bases between. The V gene's germline CDR1 is MDHEN and CDR2 SYDVKM. CDR3 sequence: CASSLAGYNQPQHF. For the CDR3, the DNA is TGTGCCAGCAGTTTGGCAGGCTACAATCAGCCCCAGCATTTT.

The V gene is TRBV19, the J gene TRBJ1-5, with 7 bases matching TRBD1. This CDR3 has 17 residues. The V and J ends lost 1 base and 6 bases, in that order; junction bases with no gene match: 12. CDR1 is LNHDA and CDR2 is SQIVND in the germline V gene (reference sequence). The CDR3 loop is CASSIGLQGVDIQPQHF. The CDR3 nucleotides read TGTGCCAGTAGTATAGGCCTTCAGGGGGTTGATATTCAGCCCCAGCATTTT.

This sequence joins TRBV7-9 and TRBJ2-3; 8 positions agree with TRBD2. The CDR3 has 14 amino acids. The trim removed 3 bases at V and 4 bases at J, leaving 3 bases unmatched. The germline CDR1 and CDR2 sequences are SEHNR and FQNEAQ (reference sequence). The CDR3 bases are TGTGCCAGCAGCTTCGCGGGGGGCGCAGATACGCAGTATTTT. It translates to CASSFAGGADTQYF.

This chain joins TRBV6-1 and TRBJ2-2; TRBD2 matches 9 bases. The CDR3 runs to 14 residues. The V and J ends lost 9 bases and 8 bases, in that order; junction bases with no gene match: 10. Germline CDR1 and CDR2: MNHNS and SASEGT. The DNA of the CDR3 is TGTGCCAGTCGGGTGGCGGGAGGGGTAGGGGAGCTGTTTTTT. It yields the protein CASRVAGGVGELFF.

The chain carries TRBV28 and TRBJ2-1, with TRBD2 identical over 9 bases. This CDR3 contains 14 residues. The V gene's germline CDR1 is MDHEN and CDR2 SYDVKM. V dropped 3 bases and J dropped 9; count of bases not matched to a gene: 6. CDR3 DNA sequence: TGTGCCAGCAGTTTTCAGCGGGAGGCCCCTGAGCAGTTCTTC. Residues: CASSFQREAPEQFF. The variable domain in full, completed from reference TRBV28 and TRBJ2-1, reads DVKVTQSSRYLVKRTGEKVFLECVQDMDHENMFWYRQDPGLGLRLIYFSYDVKMKEKGDIPEGYSVSREKKERFSLILESASTNQTSMYLCASSFQREAPEQFFGPGTRLTVL.

This clone has only one observation. The V call is TRBV27, the J call TRBJ2-3; D is undetermined. Per the germline V gene, CDR1 is MNHEY and CDR2 is SMNVEV (reference sequence). V lost 0 bases and J 2 bases, leaving 9 bases between the germline ends. This CDR3 contains 15 residues. The CDR3, as DNA: TGTGCCAGCAGTTTATCGTACGCGAACACAGATACGCAGTATTTT. The encoded protein is CASSLSYANTDTQYF.

This clone showed up just once. V is TRBV5-1 and J is TRBJ2-1; 10 bases are a match to TRBD2. CDR1 is SGHRS, CDR2 YFSETQ, per germline. The CDR3 spans 15 residues. With V trimmed by 5 bases and J by 6 bases, 8 bases remained unmatched. The CDR3 loop is CASSPGTSATNEQFF. CDR3 coding DNA: TGCGCCAGCAGTCCCGGGACTAGCGCTACCAATGAGCAGTTCTTC.

This clone is a singleton in its sample. The gene calls are TRBV28 and TRBJ1-2; 9 bases are shared with TRBD1. Germline loops: CDR1 MDHEN, CDR2 SYDVKM. The CDR3 spans 16 residues. V was pared by 5 bases and J by 2 bases, with 9 bases of the junction left unmatched. For the CDR3, the DNA is TGTGCCAGCAGTCCAACCGGGACAGGGAGAAACTATGGCTACACCTTC. Protein product: CASSPTGTGRNYGYTF.

This clone came up a few times. CDR3 in DNA: TGTGCCAGCGACCCCGGGGGCCGGAACATTCAGTACTTC. It is translated as CASDPGGRNIQYF. V and J are TRBV19 and TRBJ2-4; perhaps D is TRBD1 or TRBD2 (6 bases each). Germline V gives CDR1 LNHDA, CDR2 SQIVND (reference sequence). With 9 bases removed from V and 7 bases from J, the gap between germline ends came to 16 bases. This CDR3 contains 13 residues. Filled out from reference TRBV19 and TRBJ2-4, the complete variable domain reads DGGITQSPKYLFRKEGQNVTLSCEQNLNHDAMYWYRQDPGQGLRLIYYSQIVNDFQKGDIAEGYSVSREKKESFPLTVTSAQKNPTAFYLCASDPGGRNIQYFGAGTRLSVL.

The chain recombines TRBV10-2 with TRBJ2-5; no definite D call. The J call is doubtful: the DNA matches TRBJ2-7 better. The CDR3 sequence is 12 residues long. Germline CDR1 reads WSHSY; CDR2 reads SAAADI. The CDR3 loop is CASSEWSAEQYF. CDR3 DNA: TGCGCCAGCAGTGAGTGGTCAGCCGAGCAGTACTTC.

This chain uses TRBV19 with TRBJ2-5; 8 nucleotides agree with TRBD1. The CDR3 consists of 14 residues. The germline V gene encodes CDR1 LNHDA and CDR2 SQIVND (reference sequence). V dropped 4 bases and J dropped 5; count of bases not matched to a gene: 6. The CDR3 here is CASSSRGPGETQYF. The CDR3 DNA sequence: TGTGCCAGTAGTAGCAGGGGGCCGGGGGAGACCCAGTACTTC. Drawing the rest from reference TRBV19 and TRBJ2-5, the complete variable domain is DGGITQSPKYLFRKEGQNVTLSCEQNLNHDAMYWYRQDPGQGLRLIYYSQIVNDFQKGDIAEGYSVSREKKESFPLTVTSAQKNPTAFYLCASSSRGPGETQYFGPGTRLLVL.

The J gene is TRBJ2-3, the V gene TRBV27, with TRBD1 matching 7 bases. Germline CDR1 reads MNHEY; CDR2 reads SMNVEV (reference sequence). Germline trimming cut 2 bases from V and 6 bases from J; bases unmatched to any gene: 5. The CDR3 is 14 amino acids. The CDR3 DNA reads TGTGCCAGCAGTTTAGTGGGCAGGGGGGATACGCAGTATTTT. It encodes CASSLVGRGDTQYF.

This sequence joins TRBV18 and TRBJ2-7; D may match TRBD1 or TRBD2 (5 bases each). The germline gives CDR1 KGHSH, CDR2 LQKENI. This CDR3 is 15 amino acids long. The V end lost 6 bases, the J end lost 6 bases, and 21 bases lay between the germline ends. CDR3 in amino acids: CASSTSGRDGSEQYF. The DNA of the CDR3 is TGTGCCAGCTCGACCTCCGGCAGGGATGGGAGCGAGCAGTACTTC.

The chain employs TRBV2 and TRBJ2-5; tentatively, D is TRBD2 (6 bases). Germline lookup yields CDR1 SNHLY and CDR2 FYNNEI. Trimming left V 7 bases short and J 1 base short, with 19 bases between. CDR3 size: 16 residues. DNA of the CDR3: TGTGCCAGCAAACGGTTAGCGGCCATGATCCAAGAGACCCAGTACTTC. This codes for CASKRLAAMIQETQYF.

This chain joins TRBV5-1 and TRBJ1-1; D gene unclear. Trimming removed 5 bases from V and 7 bases from J, with 12 bases in between. There are 12 residues in the CDR3. Germline CDR1 is SGHRS and CDR2 is YFSETQ. The CDR3 DNA sequence: TGCGCCAGCAGTGGGAGGTCAAGTGAAGCTTTCTTT. Amino acids: CASSGRSSEAFF. Full variable domain (outside the CDR3, taken from reference TRBV5-1 and TRBJ1-1): KAGVTQTPRYLIKTRGQQVTLSCSPISGHRSVSWYQQTPGQGLQFLFEYFSETQRNKGNFPGRFSGRQFSNSRSEMNVSTLELGDSALYLCASSGRSSEAFFGQGTRLTVV.